The clone carrying this T cell receptor (beta chain) was seen ten or more times. Patients counted as stable if ophthalmopathy did not develop within 18 months. The CDR3 contains 15 residues. With 3 bases clipped from V and 8 bases from J, the junction kept 9 bases outside the gene matches. Germline CDR1 and CDR2: KGHSH and LQKENI. This entry comes from a study of T cells in Graves' hyperthyroidism and ophthalmopathy. The CDR3 regions of TCR beta were amplified from RNA transcripts. In the first-round RT-PCR of the TCR CDR3, the HTBI primer set was used. One entry per CDR3 protein results from TCRdb running MiXCR on the multiplex PCR reads. The sample holds approximately 420,000 distinct CDR3 sequences, about an eighth seen once.

The TCR comes from a woman between 18 and 30 years old with Graves' hyperthyroidism. The chain carries TRBV18 and TRBJ2-1; TRBD1 agrees at 8 bases. The sample taken for sequencing was blood. CDR3 loop: CASSPLQGAVDEQFF. CDR3 sequence (DNA): TGTGCCAGCTCACCTCTCCAGGGGGCGGTCGATGAGCAGTTCTTC.